What follows are 2 T cell receptor beta chains derived from one specimen sequenced in a study of T cells in Graves' hyperthyroidism and ophthalmopathy. Researchers amplified the TCR beta CDR3 regions from RNA transcripts. The HTBI set primed first-round TCR CDR3 RT-PCR. Using its own MiXCR run on the multiplex PCR reads, TCRdb lists one record per CDR3 protein. The sample carries fewer than 250,000 distinct CDR3 sequences, almost 25% recorded once. Sequenced input: blood. The receptors shown here come from a woman in her forties with Graves' ophthalmopathy.

The chain uses TRBV30 and TRBJ1-2, with D perhaps matching TRBD1 (6 bases). Germline assignment: CDR1 GTSNPN and CDR2 SVGIG (reference sequence). Deletions cut 4 bases from V and 5 bases from J, with 20 bases between. The CDR3 is 15 amino acids. CDR3 in DNA: TGTGCCTGGATCCCCCGGGCAGGGGTGAGATATGGCTACACCTTC. Translation: CAWIPRAGVRYGYTF.

This clonotype was seen ten or more times. V usage is TRBV7-9 and J usage is TRBJ2-7; D might be TRBD2 (5 bases). Deletions cut 3 bases from V and 3 bases from J, with 12 bases between. The CDR3 has 14 residues. CDR1 SEHNR and CDR2 FQNEAQ come from the germline V gene (reference sequence). Here the CDR3 reads CASSLEVNGYEQYF. DNA for the CDR3: TGTGCCAGCAGCTTGGAGGTCAATGGCTACGAGCAGTACTTC.